Shown below are 20 T cell receptor beta chains from a single sample sequenced in a study of T-cell reconstitution after alpha-beta-depleted transplantation in children. Unique molecular identifiers were used to barcode this TCRbeta library. TCRdb called the PCR reads again in MiXCR, with one record for every CDR3 protein. Of hundreds of thousands of distinct CDR3 sequences listed, approximately 8.4% are singletons. This sample comprised PBMCs, mostly from graft donor cells, obtained 360 days after TCRalphabeta/CD19-depleted stem cell transplant. The receptors stem from a male patient between 2 and 15 years old who had a stem cell transplant for acute myeloid leukemia, so the T cells may come from the graft donor.

This clonotype appeared a few times. The chain couples TRBV9 to TRBJ2-5, with 9 positions matching TRBD1. The germline gives CDR1 SGDLS, CDR2 YYNGEE. Trimming cost V 4 bases and J 5 bases; bases outside gene matches: 9. The CDR3 sequence is 15 residues long. CDR3 bases: TGTGCCAGCAGCCATGACTCGGACAGGGGCGAGACCCAGTACTTC. It encodes CASSHDSDRGETQYF.

The V and J genes are TRBV12-3 or TRBV12-4 and TRBJ2-7, with a tentative D call TRBD2 (5 bases). Trimming left V 6 bases short and J 0 bases short, with 21 bases between. This CDR3 has 17 amino acids. CDR3 protein: CASSASASSGPSYEQYF. In DNA form, the CDR3 reads TGTGCCAGCAGCGCCTCGGCCTCCAGCGGACCCTCCTACGAGCAGTACTTC.

This clonotype was seen only a few times. The genes are TRBV20-1 and TRBJ2-5; 9 bases line up with TRBD1. There are 16 residues in the CDR3. The germline CDR1 and CDR2 sequences are DFQATT and SNEGSKA (reference sequence). V lost 1 base to trimming and J lost 1 base; unmatched junction nucleotides: 7. The CDR3 here is CSARGVGTGLQETQYF. CDR3 coding DNA: TGCAGTGCTAGAGGGGTGGGGACAGGGCTCCAAGAGACCCAGTACTTC.

This clonotype was counted a few times. For the CDR3, the DNA is TGTGCCAGCAGCTTAGTAGCGGTAAGCTCCTACAATGAGCAGTTCTTC. It yields the protein CASSLVAVSSYNEQFF. The gene calls are TRBV7-2 and TRBJ2-1; weak D call: TRBD2 (6 bases). Germline CDR1 is SGHTA and CDR2 is FQGNSA. The CDR3 covers 16 residues. V was shortened by 1 base and J by 0 bases, with 10 bases between the two germline ends.

This clonotype was recorded many times. The rearrangement joins TRBV5-1 to TRBJ2-1; no clear D gene. Germline V CDR1 and CDR2: SGHRS, YFSETQ. The CDR3 has 10 residues. Between the trimmed V and J ends, which lost 5 bases and 13 bases, there was a span of 10 bases. The CDR3 DNA is TGCGCCAGCAGTGGGCAGAGCCAGTTCTTC. Protein product: CASSGQSQFF.

This clonotype was detected ten times or more. This chain uses TRBV12-3 or TRBV12-4 with TRBJ2-3; 11 nucleotides line up with TRBD2. The ends lost 0 bases at V and 4 bases at J; junction bases unmatched: 0. This CDR3 has 15 amino acids. CDR3 region: CASSLASGRADTQYF. CDR3 nucleotide sequence: TGTGCCAGCAGTTTAGCTAGCGGGAGGGCAGATACGCAGTATTTT.

V gene TRBV20-1 combines with J gene TRBJ2-5; a weak D match, TRBD2 (6 bases). The CDR3 consists of 14 residues. Trimming shortened V by 4 bases and J by 4 bases, and 16 bases separated the two germline ends. Germline V gives CDR1 DFQATT, CDR2 SNEGSKA (reference sequence). The CDR3 is CSANRDSPAETQYF. The CDR3 nucleotides read TGCAGTGCTAACCGGGACTCACCTGCAGAGACCCAGTACTTC.

V is TRBV11-2 and J is TRBJ2-5, with D possibly matching TRBD1 (6 bases). Trimming took 5 bases from V and 1 from J, leaving 29 bases between them. This CDR3 contains 20 residues. Germline-derived CDR1 and CDR2 are SGHAT and FQNNGV. This CDR3 is CASSTHFSRSQGSLQETQYF. CDR3 nucleotide sequence: TGTGCCAGCAGCACCCACTTCAGTCGCTCTCAGGGGAGTCTCCAAGAGACCCAGTACTTC.

This clonotype came up a few times. V and J are TRBV10-3 and TRBJ2-1; 9 nucleotides align to TRBD2. Unmatched junction bases numbered 8, after V lost 7 bases and J lost 4 bases. The CDR3 has 15 residues. Germline V gene sequence: CDR1 ENHRY, CDR2 SYGVKD. This chain's CDR3 is CAITGGLAGYNEQFF. The CDR3 nucleotides are TGTGCCATCACGGGGGGGCTAGCGGGATACAATGAGCAGTTCTTC.

This chain joins TRBV4-3 and TRBJ2-7, with a tentative D call TRBD1 (5 bases). This CDR3 has 15 residues. Trimming stripped 0 bases from V and 6 bases from J, with 15 bases between. CDR1 and CDR2 from the germline V gene are LGHNA and YSLEER. CDR3 in amino acids: CASSQDLLAGLEQYF. The CDR3 DNA reads as TGCGCCAGCAGCCAAGATCTACTGGCAGGGCTCGAGCAGTACTTC.

This clonotype was seen only a few times. V is TRBV12-3 or TRBV12-4 and J is TRBJ1-1, with 7 bases matching TRBD1. V dropped 5 bases and J dropped 3; count of bases not matched to a gene: 12. The CDR3 totals 16 residues. The DNA for the CDR3 is TGTGCCAGCAGTCCACGGGACAGAAGGGCTTACACTGAAGCTTTCTTT. Its translation: CASSPRDRRAYTEAFF.

This clonotype was found a few times. The gene calls are TRBV29-1 and TRBJ1-6; TRBD1 aligns across 9 bases. Trimming cost V 4 bases and J 8 bases; bases outside gene matches: 12. Looked up from germline, CDR1 is SQVTM and CDR2 is ANQGSEA. The CDR3 consists of 16 residues. CDR3 DNA sequence: TGCAGCGTTGCGGGGGACAGGGTTCCCCGGGATTCACCCCTCCACTTT. Amino acids: CSVAGDRVPRDSPLHF.

This clonotype was recorded at least ten times. The V call is TRBV5-5, the J call TRBJ1-2; D gene unclear. CDR1 is SGHKS, CDR2 YYEKEE, per germline (reference sequence). The germline V and J ends were trimmed by 2 bases and 3 bases, with 11 bases remaining between them. The CDR3 consists of 14 residues. The CDR3 DNA follows: TGTGCCAGCAGCTTAGCTCCCGAGGACTATGGCTACACCTTC. Encoded protein: CASSLAPEDYGYTF.

The chain uses TRBV7-2 and TRBJ1-1; D gene unclear. Trimming left V 2 bases short and J 6 bases short, with 10 bases between. The CDR3 runs to 13 residues. The germline gives CDR1 SGHTA, CDR2 FQGNSA. The CDR3 bases are TGTGCCAGCAGCTTACTAACAGTCGCTGAAGCTTTCTTT. Amino acid sequence: CASSLLTVAEAFF.

This clonotype was recorded a few times. This sequence joins TRBV7-9 and TRBJ2-5; D gene unclear. Deletions cut 4 bases from V and 5 bases from J, with 11 bases between. This CDR3 spans 13 amino acids. Per germline, CDR1 SEHNR and CDR2 FQNEAQ (reference sequence). The CDR3 region is CASSSTIRETQYF. CDR3 nucleotides: TGTGCCAGCAGCTCGACCATAAGGGAGACCCAGTACTTC.

A few counts support this clonotype. This sequence joins TRBV7-9 and TRBJ2-7; D may be TRBD1 or TRBD2 (5 bases each). The CDR3 covers 12 residues. Germline loops: CDR1 SEHNR, CDR2 FQNEAQ (reference sequence). The V end lost 5 bases, the J end lost 4 bases, and 9 bases lay between the germline ends. The CDR3 here is CASSQGPYEQYF. The CDR3 bases are TGTGCCAGCAGCCAGGGACCTTACGAGCAGTACTTC.

This clonotype has only a few counts. The rearrangement joins TRBV20-1 to TRBJ2-2; D may be TRBD1 (6 bases). The CDR3 length is 15 residues. Germline CDR1 DFQATT, CDR2 SNEGSKA (reference sequence). With 2 bases removed from V and 3 bases from J, the gap between germline ends came to 13 bases. The DNA for the CDR3 is TGCAGTGCTAGAAGGGTAGGGGGTGACACCGGGGAGCTGTTTTTT. Its protein product is CSARRVGGDTGELFF.

At least ten counts were recorded for this clonotype. This chain uses TRBV20-1 with TRBJ2-7; D is tentatively TRBD1 or TRBD2 (6 bases each). The germline V gene encodes CDR1 DFQATT and CDR2 SNEGSKA (reference sequence). The CDR3 is 13 amino acids. V was clipped by 3 bases and J by 5 bases, with 14 bases between them. The CDR3 nucleotides read TGCAGTGCTAGCCAGGAGGGGGTCGACGAGCAGTACTTC. Its translation is CSASQEGVDEQYF.

This clonotype occurred a few times. The chain joins TRBV7-9 to TRBJ1-3, with 8 positions matching TRBD1. The CDR3 has 16 residues. After removal of 5 bases from V and 0 bases from J, the junction contained 6 bases not matched to a gene. Germline CDR1 reads SEHNR; CDR2 reads FQNEAQ (reference sequence). CDR3 DNA sequence: TGTGCCAGCAGCCATCACCAGGGGGCCTCTGGAAACACCATATATTTT. Translated: CASSHHQGASGNTIYF.

This clonotype was seen a few times. This chain connects TRBV27 to TRBJ2-1, with D unclear. Trimming took 5 bases from V and 0 from J, leaving 8 bases between them. Per germline, CDR1 MNHEY and CDR2 SMNVEV (reference sequence). CDR3 length equals 14 residues. The CDR3 bases are TGTGCCAGCAGTCTACAGAGCTCCTACAATGAGCAGTTCTTC. Protein product: CASSLQSSYNEQFF.